This T cell receptor (beta chain) was captured by sequencing in a study of long-term antiretroviral therapy in people with HIV. Of note for this clone: Its target is not known.

Survey-level resolution applied to immunoSEQ assay v3.0. This table comes from immunoSEQ multiplex PCR, and its TCRdb copy is limited to in-frame clones, with some not included. This table holds 9,500 to 12,000 clones, 75% to 90% found once. Regarding the study as a whole: Within the repertoire, clones expanded before ART were dominant at all time points.

The CDR3 is made up of 12 amino acids. This receptor was taken from a woman aged 40 to 50 with HIV. Sample: unsorted PBMCs, taken 0.2 years before starting antiretroviral therapy. The chain is built from TRBV1 and TRBJ1-1. TRBV1 is designated a pseudogene. The CDR3 sequence: CTSSPENTEAFF. The CDR3 nucleotides are TGCACCAGCAGCCCAGAGAACACTGAAGCTTTCTTT.